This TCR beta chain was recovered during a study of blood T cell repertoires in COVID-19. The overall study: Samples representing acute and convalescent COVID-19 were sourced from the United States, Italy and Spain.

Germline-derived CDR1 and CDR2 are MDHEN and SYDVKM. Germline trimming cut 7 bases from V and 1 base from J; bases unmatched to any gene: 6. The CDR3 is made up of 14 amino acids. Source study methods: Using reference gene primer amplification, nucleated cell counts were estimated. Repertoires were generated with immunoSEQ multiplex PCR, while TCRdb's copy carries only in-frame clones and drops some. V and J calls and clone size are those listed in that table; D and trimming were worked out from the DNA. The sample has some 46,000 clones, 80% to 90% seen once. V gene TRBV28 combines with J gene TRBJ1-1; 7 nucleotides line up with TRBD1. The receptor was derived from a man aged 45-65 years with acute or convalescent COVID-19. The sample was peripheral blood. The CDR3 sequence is CASKIQGSNTEAFF. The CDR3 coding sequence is TGTGCCAGCAAGATACAGGGGTCGAACACTGAAGCTTTCTTT.